These T cell receptor beta chains were read from a single sample in a study of blood T cell repertoires in COVID-19. Sequencing was performed with immunoSEQ multiplex PCR; in TCRdb, only in-frame clones are kept and a portion is missing. The sample has approximately 280,000 clones; roughly 88% are singletons. Sequencing used peripheral blood. The receptors derive from an older woman with acute or convalescent COVID-19. CDR3s include the opening cysteine and the closing phenylalanine or tryptophan. The D gene is left open where the match is weak. Some rows mark clone size as missing; the rest say once, few, many or name a class of expanded clone.

v_gene,j_gene,d_gene,abundance,CDR3aa,CDR3nt
TRBV3-1/TRBV3-2,TRBJ1-2,TRBD1,-,CASSQVGSGGSLYGYTF,TGTGCCAGCAGCCAAGTAGGGTCAGGGGGCAGTCTCTATGGCTACACCTTC
TRBV9,TRBJ1-2,-,-,CASSASGARGYTF,TGTGCCAGCAGCGCATCAGGGGCGAGGGGCTACACCTTC
TRBV19,TRBJ1-3,-,-,CASSIGGTTRNTIYF,TGTGCCAGTAGTATCGGAGGAACTACGAGAAACACCATATATTTT
TRBV7-3,TRBJ2-1,TRBD1,-,CASSSGQFMGEQFF,TGTGCCAGCAGCTCGGGACAGTTTATGGGTGAGCAGTTCTTC
TRBV5-6,TRBJ1-2,TRBD1,-,CASRDGTGISGYTF,TGTGCCAGCAGGGACGGGACAGGGATTAGCGGCTACACCTTC
TRBV18,TRBJ2-1,TRBD1,-,CASSPQRGQGSNEQFF,TGTGCCAGCTCACCCCAGAGGGGACAGGGGAGCAATGAGCAGTTCTTC
TRBV5-1,TRBJ1-2,TRBD1,-,CASSPDRANYGYTF,TGCGCCAGCAGCCCGGACAGGGCTAACTATGGCTACACCTTC
TRBV11-2,TRBJ1-3,-,-,CASSLDRGGTGNTIYF,TGTGCCAGCAGCTTAGATCGGGGGGGGACTGGAAACACCATATATTTT
TRBV2,TRBJ1-5,-,once,CASRGLTPNQPQHF,TGTGCCAGCCGGGGACTGACACCCAATCAGCCCCAGCATTTT
TRBV11-2,TRBJ1-1,-,-,CASSLAGGSTEAFF,TGTGCCAGCAGCTTAGCAGGAGGGAGCACTGAAGCTTTCTTT
TRBV30,TRBJ1-6,-,-,CAWRPDNSPLHF,TGTGCCTGGAGACCGGATAATTCACCCCTCCACTTT
TRBV12-3/TRBV12-4,TRBJ1-2,-,-,CASSLRGNYGYTF,TGTGCCAGCAGTTTACGGGGTAACTATGGCTACACCTTC
TRBV6-5,TRBJ1-1,-,-,CASSYQWNTEAFF,TGTGCCAGCAGTTACCAATGGAACACTGAAGCTTTCTTT
TRBV13,TRBJ2-7,-,-,CASSLRGTYEQYF,TGTGCCAGCAGCTTACGGGGGACCTACGAGCAGTACTTC
TRBV3-1/TRBV3-2,TRBJ1-1,TRBD1,-,CASSHITGGTEAFF,TGTGCCAGCAGCCATATAACAGGGGGGACTGAAGCTTTCTTT
TRBV11-2,TRBJ1-2,-,-,CASSPGQLRNYGYTF,TGTGCCAGCAGCCCTGGACAGCTTCGTAACTATGGCTACACCTTC
TRBV7-9,TRBJ1-5,-,-,CASSLKRQPYQPQHF,TGTGCCAGCAGCTTAAAACGACAGCCCTATCAGCCCCAGCATTTT
TRBV19,TRBJ2-7,-,few,CASSKGQSTYEQYF,TGTGCCAGTAGTAAAGGACAGAGTACCTACGAGCAGTACTTC
TRBV5-1,TRBJ2-1,-,-,CASSVLAFSYNEQFF,TGCGCCAGCAGCGTTCTAGCGTTCTCCTACAATGAGCAGTTCTTC
TRBV10-3,TRBJ1-1,TRBD1,-,CAINEGANGRNTEAFF,TGTGCCATCAATGAGGGGGCGAACGGTAGGAACACTGAAGCTTTCTTT
TRBV6-5,TRBJ1-1,-,-,CASTSGPEEAFF,TGTGCCAGCACGAGTGGTCCCGAGGAAGCTTTCTTT
TRBV6-1,TRBJ1-6,TRBD1,-,CASSDRGGRYNSPLHF,TGTGCCAGCAGTGACAGAGGGGGCCGTTATAATTCACCCCTCCACTTT
TRBV6-5,TRBJ2-1,-,-,CASRSGLFSYNEQFF,TGTGCCAGCAGGTCGGGACTTTTCTCCTACAATGAGCAGTTCTTC
TRBV27,TRBJ1-1,-,-,CASRRSEAFF,TGTGCCAGCAGGAGGAGCGAAGCTTTCTTT
TRBV2,TRBJ1-1,TRBD1,-,CASTEQGDLNTEAFF,TGTGCCAGCACCGAACAGGGGGACTTGAACACTGAAGCTTTCTTT
TRBV2,TRBJ1-1,-,-,CASSLLYTEAFF,TGTGCCAGCAGCTTACTTTACACTGAAGCTTTCTTT
TRBV5-4,TRBJ2-3,TRBD2,-,CASSQLAGGFNTQYF,TGTGCCAGCAGCCAGCTAGCGGGGGGGTTCAATACGCAGTATTTT
TRBV5-1,TRBJ2-5,-,-,CASSLVEGGETQYF,TGCGCCAGCAGCTTGGTCGAGGGCGGAGAGACCCAGTACTTC
TRBV11-2,TRBJ2-7,TRBD1,few,CASSHDRVSDEQYF,TGTGCCAGCAGCCACGACAGGGTGAGCGACGAGCAGTACTTC
TRBV5-1,TRBJ2-5,TRBD2,-,CASSLAASGGQETQYF,TGCGCCAGCAGCTTGGCGGCTAGCGGGGGCCAAGAGACCCAGTACTTC
TRBV7-2,TRBJ2-3,-,-,CASSPGTRTDTQYF,TGTGCCAGCAGCCCCGGGACTCGGACGGATACGCAGTATTTT
TRBV18,TRBJ2-1,TRBD1,-,CASSNRTGMYNEQFF,TGTGCCAGCTCGAACAGGACAGGAATGTACAATGAGCAGTTCTTC
TRBV7-9,TRBJ1-6,TRBD1,few,CASSSGQPNSPLHF,TGTGCCAGCAGCTCGGGACAGCCGAATTCACCCCTCCACTTT
TRBV9,TRBJ2-2,TRBD2,-,CASSVIPGGGDTGELFF,TGTGCCAGCAGCGTAATACCCGGGGGGGGCGACACCGGGGAGCTGTTTTTT
TRBV3-1/TRBV3-2,TRBJ1-1,-,few,CASRVQVGAEAFF,TGTGCCAGCAGAGTACAGGTCGGAGCTGAAGCTTTCTTT
TRBV2,TRBJ1-5,-,-,CASSKGQADQPQHF,TGTGCCAGCAGTAAGGGGCAGGCCGATCAGCCCCAGCATTTT
TRBV5-1,TRBJ1-1,-,-,CASSWRGPTEAFF,TGCGCCAGCAGCTGGAGAGGGCCCACTGAAGCTTTCTTT
TRBV5-6,TRBJ1-2,TRBD1,-,CASSRDRNYGYTF,TGTGCCAGCAGCCGGGACAGGAACTATGGCTACACCTTC
TRBV3-1/TRBV3-2,TRBJ1-2,TRBD1,-,CASSLTGGANYGYTF,TGTGCCAGCAGCCTCACAGGGGGAGCTAACTATGGCTACACCTTC
TRBV18,TRBJ1-1,-,few,CASSRLEGNTEAFF,TGTGCCAGCTCACGGCTAGAGGGGAACACTGAAGCTTTCTTT
TRBV5-4,TRBJ2-2,TRBD1,-,CASSLAPGGTGELFF,TGTGCCAGCAGCTTGGCCCCAGGGGGCACCGGGGAGCTGTTTTTT
TRBV25-1,TRBJ2-7,TRBD1,-,CASSDHGTGLYEQYF,TGTGCCAGCAGTGACCACGGGACAGGGCTCTACGAGCAGTACTTC
TRBV9,TRBJ1-3,-,-,CASSIDREGNTIYF,TGTGCCAGCAGCATCGACAGAGAAGGAAACACCATATATTTT
TRBV7-8,TRBJ2-6,-,-,CASSRSTGTVSSGANVLTF,TGTGCCAGCAGCCGTTCGACCGGGACTGTCAGCTCTGGGGCCAACGTCCTGACTTTC
TRBV10-1,TRBJ2-1,TRBD2,-,CASSRGGASYNEQFF,TGCGCCAGCAGTCGCGGGGGGGCCTCCTACAATGAGCAGTTCTTC